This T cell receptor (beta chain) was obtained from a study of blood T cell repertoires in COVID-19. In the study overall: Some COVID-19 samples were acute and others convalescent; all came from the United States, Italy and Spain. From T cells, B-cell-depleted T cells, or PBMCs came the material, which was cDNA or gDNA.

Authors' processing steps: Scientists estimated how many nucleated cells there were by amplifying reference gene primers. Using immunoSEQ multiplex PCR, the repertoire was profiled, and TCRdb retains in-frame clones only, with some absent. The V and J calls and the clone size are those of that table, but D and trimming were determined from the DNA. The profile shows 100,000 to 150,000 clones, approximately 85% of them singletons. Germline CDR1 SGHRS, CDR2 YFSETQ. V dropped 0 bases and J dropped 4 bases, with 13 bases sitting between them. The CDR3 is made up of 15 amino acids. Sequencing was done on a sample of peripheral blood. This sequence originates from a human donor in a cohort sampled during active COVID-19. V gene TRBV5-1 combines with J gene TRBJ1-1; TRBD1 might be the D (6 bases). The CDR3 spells CASSLGAGAVTEAFF. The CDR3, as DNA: TGCGCCAGCAGCTTGGGTGCAGGGGCAGTCACTGAAGCTTTCTTT.